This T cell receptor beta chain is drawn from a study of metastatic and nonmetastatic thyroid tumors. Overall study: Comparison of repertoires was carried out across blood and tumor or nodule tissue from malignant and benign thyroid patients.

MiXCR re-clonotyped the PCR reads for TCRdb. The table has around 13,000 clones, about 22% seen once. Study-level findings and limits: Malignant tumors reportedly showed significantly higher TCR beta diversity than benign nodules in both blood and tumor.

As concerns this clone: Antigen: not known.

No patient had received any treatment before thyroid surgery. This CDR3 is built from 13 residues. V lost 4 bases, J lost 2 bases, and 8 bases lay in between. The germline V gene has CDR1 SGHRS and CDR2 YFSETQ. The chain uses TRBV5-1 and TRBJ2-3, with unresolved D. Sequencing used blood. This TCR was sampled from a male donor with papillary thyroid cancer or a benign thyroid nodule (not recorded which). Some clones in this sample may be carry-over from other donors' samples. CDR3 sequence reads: CASSGPNTDTQYF. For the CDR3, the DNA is TGCGCCAGCAGCGGTCCTAACACAGATACGCAGTATTTT.